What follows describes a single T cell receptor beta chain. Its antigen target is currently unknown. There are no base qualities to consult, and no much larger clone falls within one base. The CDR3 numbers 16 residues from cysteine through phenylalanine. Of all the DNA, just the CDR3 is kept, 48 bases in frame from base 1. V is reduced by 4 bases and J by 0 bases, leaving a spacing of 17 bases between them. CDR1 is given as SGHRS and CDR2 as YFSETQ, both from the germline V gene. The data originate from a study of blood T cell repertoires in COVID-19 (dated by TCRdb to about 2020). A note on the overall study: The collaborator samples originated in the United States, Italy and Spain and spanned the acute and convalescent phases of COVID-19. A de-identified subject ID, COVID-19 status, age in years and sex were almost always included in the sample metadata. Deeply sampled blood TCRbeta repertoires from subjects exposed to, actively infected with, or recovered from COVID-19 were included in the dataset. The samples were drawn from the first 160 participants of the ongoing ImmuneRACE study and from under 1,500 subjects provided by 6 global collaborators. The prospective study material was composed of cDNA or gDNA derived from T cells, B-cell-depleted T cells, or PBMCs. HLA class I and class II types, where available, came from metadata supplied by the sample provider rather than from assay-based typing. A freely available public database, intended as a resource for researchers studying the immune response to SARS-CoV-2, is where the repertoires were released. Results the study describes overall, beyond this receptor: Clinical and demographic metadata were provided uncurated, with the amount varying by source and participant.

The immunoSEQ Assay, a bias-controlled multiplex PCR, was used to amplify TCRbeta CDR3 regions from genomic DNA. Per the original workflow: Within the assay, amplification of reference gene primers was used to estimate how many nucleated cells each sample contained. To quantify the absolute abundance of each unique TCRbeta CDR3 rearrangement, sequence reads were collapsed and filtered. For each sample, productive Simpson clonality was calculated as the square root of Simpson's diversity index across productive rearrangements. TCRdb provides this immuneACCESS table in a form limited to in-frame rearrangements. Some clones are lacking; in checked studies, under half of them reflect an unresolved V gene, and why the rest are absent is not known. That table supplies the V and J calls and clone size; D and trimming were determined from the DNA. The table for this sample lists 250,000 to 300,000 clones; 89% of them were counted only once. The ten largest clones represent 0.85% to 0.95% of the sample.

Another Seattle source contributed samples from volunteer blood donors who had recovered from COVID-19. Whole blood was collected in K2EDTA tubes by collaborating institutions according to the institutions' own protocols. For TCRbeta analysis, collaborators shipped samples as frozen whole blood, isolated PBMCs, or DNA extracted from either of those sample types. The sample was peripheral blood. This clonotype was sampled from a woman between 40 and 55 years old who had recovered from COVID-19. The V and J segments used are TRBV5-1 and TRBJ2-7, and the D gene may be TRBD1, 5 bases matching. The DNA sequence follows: TGCGCCAGCAGCCCCCCCCTGGGGCCGAACTCCTACGAGCAGTACTTC. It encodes CASSPPLGPNSYEQYF.